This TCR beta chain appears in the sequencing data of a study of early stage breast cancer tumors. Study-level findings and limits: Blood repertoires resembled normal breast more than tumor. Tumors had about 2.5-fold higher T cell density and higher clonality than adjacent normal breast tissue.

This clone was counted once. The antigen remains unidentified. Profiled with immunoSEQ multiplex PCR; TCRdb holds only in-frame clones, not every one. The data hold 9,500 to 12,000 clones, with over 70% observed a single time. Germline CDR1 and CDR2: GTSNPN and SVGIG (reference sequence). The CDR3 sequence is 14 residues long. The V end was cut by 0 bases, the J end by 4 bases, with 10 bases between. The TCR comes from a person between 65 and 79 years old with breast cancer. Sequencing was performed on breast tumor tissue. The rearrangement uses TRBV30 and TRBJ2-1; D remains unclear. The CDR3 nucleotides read TGTGCCTGGAGTGTACATGGTTCATACAATGAGCAGTTCTTC. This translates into CAWSVHGSYNEQFF.